This is a list of T cell receptor beta chains from one sample in a study of OX40 agonist ivuxolimab in advanced cancers. Assay: immunoSEQ multiplex PCR; the TCRdb copy retains only in-frame clones and omits some. Among fewer than 80,000 clones, 85% were seen once, and the ten largest hold about 4%. The sequences come from CD4+ or CD8+ T cells sorted from blood, collected in a trial of the OX40 agonist ivuxolimab. These receptor sequences come from an adult with an advanced solid tumor such as melanoma, head and neck, liver or kidney cancer. Each CDR3 is given with its conserved first and last residue. The order of the fields is V gene, J gene, clone size, D gene, CDR3 protein, CDR3 DNA. D genes are given only for firm matches. The size field is filled for only some rows; it gives once, few, many or a size class.

V gene: TRBV28
J gene: TRBJ1-5
clone size: NA
D gene: NA
CDR3 protein: CASSLRGVGNQPQHF
CDR3 DNA: TGTGCCAGCAGTCTAAGGGGGGTGGGCAATCAGCCCCAGCATTTT

V gene: TRBV7-6
J gene: TRBJ1-4
clone size: NA
D gene: TRBD1
CDR3 protein: CASSLDRAGEKLFF
CDR3 DNA: TGTGCCAGCAGCTTGGACAGGGCAGGTGAAAAACTGTTTTTT

V gene: TRBV20-1
J gene: TRBJ1-4
clone size: NA
D gene: NA
CDR3 protein: CSPSRGEKLFF
CDR3 DNA: TGCAGTCCAAGCCGAGGGGAAAAACTGTTTTTT

V gene: TRBV28
J gene: TRBJ2-1
clone size: NA
D gene: TRBD2
CDR3 protein: CASSAPGLAGGTRGNEQFF
CDR3 DNA: TGTGCCAGCAGCGCCCCGGGACTAGCGGGGGGGACGCGCGGAAATGAGCAGTTCTTC

V gene: TRBV5-1
J gene: TRBJ1-2
clone size: NA
D gene: NA
CDR3 protein: CASSIGDGYGYTF
CDR3 DNA: TGCGCCAGCAGCATAGGGGACGGATATGGCTACACCTTC

V gene: TRBV6-5
J gene: TRBJ2-3
clone size: once
D gene: TRBD2
CDR3 protein: CASSYESSGRRDTQYF
CDR3 DNA: TGTGCCAGCAGTTACGAGTCTAGCGGGAGGAGAGATACGCAGTATTTT

V gene: TRBV4-1
J gene: TRBJ1-2
clone size: NA
D gene: NA
CDR3 protein: CASSQETGYGYTF
CDR3 DNA: TGCGCCAGCAGCCAAGAGACAGGATATGGCTACACCTTC

V gene: TRBV5-1
J gene: TRBJ2-2
clone size: once
D gene: TRBD1
CDR3 protein: CASSPIGQGNTGELFF
CDR3 DNA: TGCGCCAGCAGCCCAATCGGACAGGGGAACACCGGGGAGCTGTTTTTT

V gene: TRBV18
J gene: TRBJ2-7
clone size: once
D gene: NA
CDR3 protein: CASSQSVGAQEQYF
CDR3 DNA: TGTGCCAGCTCACAGAGTGTCGGGGCACAGGAGCAGTACTTC

V gene: TRBV7-9
J gene: TRBJ1-3
clone size: NA
D gene: NA
CDR3 protein: CASSLRNPGNTIYF
CDR3 DNA: TGTGCCAGCAGCTTAAGGAATCCTGGAAACACCATATATTTT

V gene: TRBV6-4
J gene: TRBJ2-7
clone size: NA
D gene: NA
CDR3 protein: CASATYEQYF
CDR3 DNA: TGTGCCAGCGCTACCTACGAGCAGTACTTC

V gene: TRBV11-2
J gene: TRBJ2-3
clone size: NA
D gene: TRBD2
CDR3 protein: CASSSTSGLGDTQYF
CDR3 DNA: TGTGCCAGCAGCTCAACTAGCGGGCTAGGGGATACGCAGTATTTT

V gene: TRBV11-1
J gene: TRBJ1-2
clone size: once
D gene: NA
CDR3 protein: CASSLGSTANYGYTF
CDR3 DNA: TGTGCCAGCAGCTTAGGCTCGACAGCTAACTATGGCTACACCTTC

V gene: TRBV18
J gene: TRBJ2-1
clone size: once
D gene: NA
CDR3 protein: CASSPPRTVDNEQFF
CDR3 DNA: TGTGCCAGCTCACCACCGAGGACAGTGGACAATGAGCAGTTCTTC

V gene: TRBV30
J gene: TRBJ1-6
clone size: once
D gene: TRBD1
CDR3 protein: CAWSRVQGGISPLHF
CDR3 DNA: TGTGCCTGGAGCCGAGTGCAGGGGGGGATTTCACCCCTCCACTTT

V gene: TRBV7-7
J gene: TRBJ2-5
clone size: once
D gene: NA
CDR3 protein: CASSYIGGLQETQYF
CDR3 DNA: TGTGCCAGCAGCTATATTGGGGGGTTGCAAGAGACCCAGTACTTC